The 22 T cell receptor beta chains presented below share a single source sample, sequenced in a study of T cell repertoires in cytomegalovirus infection. TCRdb processed the reads anew with MiXCR; each CDR3 protein has one entry. The table shows 450,000 to 550,000 distinct CDR3 sequences, with 16% occurring only once. Sequencing was done on a sample of CD8+ T cells from PBMCs. The receptors were gathered from a human donor in good health (CMV status not recorded). Some clones in this sample may be carry-over from other donors' samples.

Only a few counts were recorded for this clonotype. The J gene is TRBJ2-3, the V gene TRBV20-1, with D perhaps assigned TRBD1 or TRBD2 (5 bases each). The germline gives CDR1 DFQATT, CDR2 SNEGSKA (reference sequence). This CDR3 contains 15 residues. The germline V and J ends were trimmed by 0 bases and 2 bases, with 12 bases remaining between them. The CDR3, as DNA: TGCAGTGCTAGAGATGTCGGGGACCCCACAGATACGCAGTATTTT. This codes for CSARDVGDPTDTQYF.

This clonotype was observed at least ten times. V and J are TRBV27 and TRBJ1-1; weak D call: TRBD1 (5 bases). The germline V gene has CDR1 MNHEY and CDR2 SMNVEV (reference sequence). There are 15 residues in the CDR3. The V end was cut by 6 bases, the J end by 0 bases, with 14 bases between. CDR3 bases: TGTGCCAGCAGCCTCCAGGGCGTTGTGAACACTGAAGCTTTCTTT. Amino acids: CASSLQGVVNTEAFF.

This clonotype was recorded at least ten times. The chain links TRBV7-2 to TRBJ2-5; TRBD2 agrees at 9 bases. This CDR3 is built from 15 residues. From germline, CDR1 is SGHTA and CDR2 FQGNSA. The trim removed 3 bases at V and 5 bases at J, leaving 7 bases unmatched. The CDR3 nucleotides are TGTGCCAGCAGCTTTAGTTTCCTAGCGGGGGAGACCCAGTACTTC. This translates into CASSFSFLAGETQYF. Looking up the rest from reference TRBV7-2 and TRBJ2-5 gives the full variable domain: GAGVSQSPSNKVTEKGKDVELRCDPISGHTALYWYRQSLGQGLEFLIYFQGNSAPDKSGLPSDRFSAERTGGSVSTLTIQRTQQEDSAVYLCASSFSFLAGETQYFGPGTRLLVL.

Details on this clonotype: At one boundary the junction diverges from the germline segment, which might be a read error. This chain connects TRBV6-5 to TRBJ2-5; a possible D gene is TRBD1 (6 bases). Germline V lookup: CDR1 MNHEY, CDR2 SVGAGI. The CDR3 covers 11 residues. The CDR3 DNA reads as TGTGCCAGCAGTGCAGGGGAGACCCAGGACTTC. It specifies CASSAGETQDF.

This clonotype was observed at least ten times. This chain joins TRBV27 and TRBJ1-2, with 8 bases aligning to TRBD1. CDR3 length: 12 amino acids. The germline CDR1 and CDR2 sequences are MNHEY and SMNVEV (reference sequence). The V gene end was trimmed by 6 bases and the J gene end by 8 bases; junction bases not matched to a gene: 5. In DNA, the CDR3 is TGTGCCAGCAGACAGGGGGTATACGGCTACACCTTC. Its protein is CASRQGVYGYTF.

This clonotype occurred many times. The gene calls are TRBV27 and TRBJ1-6, with TRBD1 matching over 9 bases. The CDR3 has 15 residues. Germline V gives CDR1 MNHEY, CDR2 SMNVEV (reference sequence). The junction had 7 bases not matched to a gene; V was cut back by 6 bases and J by 7 bases. The CDR3 region is CASSRRQGGNSPLHF. The DNA for the CDR3 is TGTGCCAGCAGCCGCAGACAGGGGGGCAATTCACCCCTCCACTTT.

This clonotype came up a few times. The rearrangement joins TRBV20-1 to TRBJ1-4; D might be TRBD1 (5 bases). The CDR3 is made up of 16 amino acids. In germline, CDR1 is DFQATT, CDR2 SNEGSKA (reference sequence). Trimming took 0 bases from V and 8 from J, leaving 19 bases between them. CDR3: CSARDGGRGGREKLFF. CDR3 nucleotide sequence: TGCAGTGCTAGAGATGGCGGAAGGGGCGGACGCGAAAAACTGTTTTTT.

This sequence joins TRBV20-1 and TRBJ2-1; 7 bases align to TRBD2. CDR3 length equals 15 residues. Germline V CDR1 and CDR2: DFQATT, SNEGSKA (reference sequence). V trimming: 2 bases; J trimming: 1 base; junction bases outside the gene matches: 5. The DNA of the CDR3 is TGCAGTGCTAGACGGGACTACAATTCCTACAATGAGCAGTTCTTC. The encoded protein is CSARRDYNSYNEQFF.

At least ten counts were recorded for this clonotype. The rearrangement links TRBV7-9 to TRBJ1-4, with TRBD1 matching over 7 bases. The CDR3 spans 15 residues. The V gene's germline CDR1 is SEHNR and CDR2 FQNEAQ (reference sequence). V was pared by 5 bases and J by 4 bases, with 7 bases of the junction left unmatched. The CDR3, as DNA: TGTGCCAGCAGCCCCCGGGACAGCGATAATGAAAAACTGTTTTTT. This codes for CASSPRDSDNEKLFF.

This clonotype was picked up many times. The chain combines TRBV14 with TRBJ2-7; 7 bases are shared with TRBD2. CDR3 length: 15 amino acids. The V gene's germline CDR1 is SGHDN and CDR2 FVKESK. V lost 3 bases to trimming and J lost 2 bases; unmatched junction nucleotides: 7. CDR3 in amino acids: CASSHLGGSPYEQYF. DNA for the CDR3: TGTGCCAGCAGCCATCTCGGCGGGAGCCCCTACGAGCAGTACTTC.

In this sample, this clonotype turned up a few times. This sequence joins TRBV20-1 and TRBJ1-4; D is undetermined. This CDR3 region has 15 residues. Germline-derived CDR1 and CDR2 are DFQATT and SNEGSKA (reference sequence). The V end was cut by 6 bases, the J end by 5 bases, with 19 bases between. The CDR3 reads CSAFTSRGLNEKLFF. The CDR3 coding sequence is TGCAGTGCATTCACGAGTCGGGGTTTAAATGAAAAACTGTTTTTT.

CDR3 in DNA: TGTGCCAGCAGTTTAGCGGCCCAGTCATATACCTACGAGCAGTACTTC. Amino acid sequence: CASSLAAQSYTYEQYF. The chain has TRBV12-3 or TRBV12-4 and TRBJ2-7; D is undetermined. This CDR3 region has 16 residues. Trimming removed 0 bases at V and 2 bases at J, with 14 bases between.

This clonotype was seen repeatedly, ten times or more. The CDR3 protein is CSVEDLGQNNYGYTF. In DNA, the CDR3 is TGCAGCGTTGAAGATCTAGGACAGAATAACTATGGCTACACCTTC. The chain recombines TRBV29-1 with TRBJ1-2, with a weak D call TRBD1 (6 bases). Trimming left V 0 bases short and J 1 base short, with 12 bases between. The CDR3 spans 15 residues. CDR1 and CDR2 from the germline V gene are SQVTM and ANQGSEA.

This rearrangement joins TRBV5-6 to TRBJ2-3, with D uncertain. There are 17 residues in the CDR3. CDR1 SGHDT and CDR2 YYEEEE come from the germline V gene. With 3 bases removed from V and 2 bases from J, the gap between germline ends came to 19 bases. The CDR3 nucleotides read TGTGCCAGCAGCTCTTGGCCCCCACTGGCGCTCACAGATACGCAGTATTTT. It is translated as CASSSWPPLALTDTQYF.

The table lists this clonotype with a few counts. The chain carries TRBV6-8 and TRBJ2-7; 7 nucleotides agree with TRBD1. The V segment lost 7 bases and the J segment 5 bases; nucleotides outside the gene matches: 5. Germline assignment: CDR1 MNHGY and CDR2 SAAAGT. This CDR3 is 12 amino acids long. The CDR3, as DNA: TGTGCCAGCACCCACAGGGGAAACGAGCAGTACTTC. Translated, it gives CASTHRGNEQYF.

On this clonotype: This may be a read error, as it is one base from a much larger clone. The chain uses TRBV7-9 and TRBJ1-1, with a possible D match to TRBD1 (5 bases). The CDR3 loop spans 15 amino acids. Germline V gene lookup returns CDR1 SEHNR and CDR2 FQNEAQ (reference sequence). The V end was cut by 5 bases, the J end by 0 bases, with 13 bases between. The CDR3 reads CASSEGWGMNTEAFF. Here the CDR3 DNA reads TGTGCCAGCAGCGAGGGGTGGGGGATGAACACTGAAGCTTTCTTT.

This clonotype was detected ten times or more. The CDR3 sequence: CASSIPGYYGYTF. The CDR3 DNA follows: TGTGCCAGTAGTATACCCGGCTACTATGGCTACACCTTC. V and J are TRBV19 and TRBJ1-2; D remains unclear. This CDR3 region has 13 residues. The germline V gene has CDR1 LNHDA and CDR2 SQIVND (reference sequence). V was clipped by 2 bases and J by 3 bases, with 7 bases between them. Full variable domain (rest looked up from reference TRBV19 and TRBJ1-2): DGGITQSPKYLFRKEGQNVTLSCEQNLNHDAMYWYRQDPGQGLRLIYYSQIVNDFQKGDIAEGYSVSREKKESFPLTVTSAQKNPTAFYLCASSIPGYYGYTFGSGTRLTVV.

The sample holds many counts of this clonotype. The J gene is TRBJ2-3, the V gene TRBV12-5, with 8 bases lining up with TRBD1. The germline V gene encodes CDR1 LGHNT and CDR2 FRNRAP. This CDR3 is built from 16 residues. J lost 4 bases, V lost 4 bases, and 10 bases had no gene match. CDR3 DNA: TGTGCTAGTGGTTCCGGACAGGGCATTACGTCAGATACGCAGTATTTT. Amino acids: CASGSGQGITSDTQYF.

This rearrangement joins TRBV25-1 to TRBJ1-5; D is uncertain. Germline CDR1 is MGHDK and CDR2 is SYGVNS. The CDR3 is 15 amino acids. The ends were cut back, 1 base at V and 3 bases at J, with 10 bases in the middle. CDR3: CASSESAGPNQPQHF. The CDR3 coding sequence is TGTGCCAGCAGTGAATCCGCAGGCCCCAATCAGCCCCAGCATTTT.

The chain combines TRBV4-1 with TRBJ2-7; perhaps TRBD1 as D (5 bases). Germline CDR1 MGHRA, CDR2 YSYEKL. The length of the CDR3 is 16 residues. V gave up 1 base and J gave up 0 bases, with 13 bases separating them. The chain's CDR3 is CASSQVGQVASYEQYF. The CDR3 nucleotides are TGCGCCAGCAGCCAAGTGGGGCAGGTCGCCTCCTACGAGCAGTACTTC.

In this sample, this clonotype turned up many times. The V gene is TRBV12-3 or TRBV12-4, the J gene TRBJ2-1; 7 bases are shared with TRBD2. The CDR3 sequence is 14 residues long. Germline trimming cut 6 bases from V and 3 bases from J; bases unmatched to any gene: 5. CDR3: CASRSGLLYNEQFF. The CDR3 region has the DNA TGTGCCAGCAGGTCGGGACTACTCTACAATGAGCAGTTCTTC.

This clonotype was observed many times. This chain joins TRBV7-9 and TRBJ1-4; D may be TRBD1 (6 bases). Germline values: CDR1 SEHNR, CDR2 FQNEAQ (reference sequence). The CDR3 runs 16 residues. V was trimmed by 5 bases and J by 0 bases, leaving 13 bases between them. The CDR3 DNA is TGTGCCAGCAGCGGTACACAGGGAACAACTAATGAAAAACTGTTTTTT. Encoded protein: CASSGTQGTTNEKLFF.